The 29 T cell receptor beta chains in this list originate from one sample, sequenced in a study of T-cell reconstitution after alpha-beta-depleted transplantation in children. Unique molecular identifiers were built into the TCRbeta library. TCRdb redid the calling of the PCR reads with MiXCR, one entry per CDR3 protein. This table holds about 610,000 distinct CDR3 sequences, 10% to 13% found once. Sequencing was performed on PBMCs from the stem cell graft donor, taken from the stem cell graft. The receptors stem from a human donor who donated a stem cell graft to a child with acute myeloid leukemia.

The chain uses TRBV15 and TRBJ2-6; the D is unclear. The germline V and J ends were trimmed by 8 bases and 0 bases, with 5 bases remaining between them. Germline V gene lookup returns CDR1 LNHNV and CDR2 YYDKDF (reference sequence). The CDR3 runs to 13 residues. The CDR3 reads CATAHSGANVLTF. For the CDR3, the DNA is TGTGCCACCGCCCACTCTGGGGCCAACGTCCTGACTTTC.

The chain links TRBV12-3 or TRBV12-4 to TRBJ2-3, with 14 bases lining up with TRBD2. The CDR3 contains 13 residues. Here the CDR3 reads CAEGLAGADTQYF. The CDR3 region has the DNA TGTGCTGAGGGACTAGCGGGGGCAGATACGCAGTATTTT.

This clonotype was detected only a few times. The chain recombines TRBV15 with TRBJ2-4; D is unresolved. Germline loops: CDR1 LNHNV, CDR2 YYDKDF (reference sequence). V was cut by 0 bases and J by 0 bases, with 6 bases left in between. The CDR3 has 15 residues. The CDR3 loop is CATSRDKVAKNIQYF. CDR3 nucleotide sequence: TGTGCCACCAGCAGAGATAAGGTAGCCAAAAACATTCAGTACTTC.

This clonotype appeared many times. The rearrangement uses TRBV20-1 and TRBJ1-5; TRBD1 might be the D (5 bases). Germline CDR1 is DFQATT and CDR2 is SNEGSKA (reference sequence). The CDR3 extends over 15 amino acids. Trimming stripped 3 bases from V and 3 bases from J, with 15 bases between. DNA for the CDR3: TGCAGTGCTAGTTCATTAGAGGGGAACAATCAGCCCCAGCATTTT. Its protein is CSASSLEGNNQPQHF.

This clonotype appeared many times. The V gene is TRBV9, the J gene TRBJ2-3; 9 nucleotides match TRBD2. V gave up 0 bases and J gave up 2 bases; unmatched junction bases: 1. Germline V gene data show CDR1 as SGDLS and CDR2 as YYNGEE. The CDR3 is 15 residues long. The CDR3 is CASSVVAGDTDTQYF. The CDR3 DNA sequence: TGTGCCAGCAGCGTAGTAGCGGGAGACACAGATACGCAGTATTTT.

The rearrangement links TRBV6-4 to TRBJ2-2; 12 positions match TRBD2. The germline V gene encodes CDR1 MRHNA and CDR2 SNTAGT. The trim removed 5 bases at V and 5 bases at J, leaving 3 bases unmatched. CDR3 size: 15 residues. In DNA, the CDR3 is TGTGCCAGCAGTAGGACTAGCGGGACTACCGGGGAGCTGTTTTTT. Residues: CASSRTSGTTGELFF.

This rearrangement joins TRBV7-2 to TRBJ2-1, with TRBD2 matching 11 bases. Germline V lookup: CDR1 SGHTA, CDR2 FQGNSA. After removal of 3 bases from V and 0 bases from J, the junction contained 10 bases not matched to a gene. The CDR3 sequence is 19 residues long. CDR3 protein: CASSFLLGTSGTSYNEQFF. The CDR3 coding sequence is TGTGCCAGCAGCTTCCTACTCGGGACTAGCGGCACCTCCTACAATGAGCAGTTCTTC. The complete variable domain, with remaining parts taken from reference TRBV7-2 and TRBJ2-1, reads GAGVSQSPSNKVTEKGKDVELRCDPISGHTALYWYRQSLGQGLEFLIYFQGNSAPDKSGLPSDRFSAERTGGSVSTLTIQRTQQEDSAVYLCASSFLLGTSGTSYNEQFFGPGTRLTVL.

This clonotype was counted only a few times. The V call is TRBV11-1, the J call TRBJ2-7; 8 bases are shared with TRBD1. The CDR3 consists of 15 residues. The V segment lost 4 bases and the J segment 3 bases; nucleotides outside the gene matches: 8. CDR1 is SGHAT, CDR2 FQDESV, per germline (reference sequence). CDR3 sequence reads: CASSSIRTGIYEQYF. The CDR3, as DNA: TGTGCCAGCAGCTCAATCAGGACAGGGATCTACGAGCAGTACTTC. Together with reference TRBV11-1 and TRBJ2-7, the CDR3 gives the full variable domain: EAEVAQSPRYKITEKSQAVAFWCDPISGHATLYWYRQILGQGPELLVQFQDESVVDDSQLPKDRFSAERLKGVDSTLKIQPAELGDSAMYLCASSSIRTGIYEQYFGPGTRLTVT.

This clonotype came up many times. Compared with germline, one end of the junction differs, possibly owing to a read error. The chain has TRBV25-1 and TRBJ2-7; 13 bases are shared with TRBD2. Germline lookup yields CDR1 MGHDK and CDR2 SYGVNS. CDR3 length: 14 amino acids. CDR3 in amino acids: CTSGGLAGAYEQYF. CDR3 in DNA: TGTACCAGCGGAGGACTAGCGGGAGCCTACGAGCAGTACTTC.

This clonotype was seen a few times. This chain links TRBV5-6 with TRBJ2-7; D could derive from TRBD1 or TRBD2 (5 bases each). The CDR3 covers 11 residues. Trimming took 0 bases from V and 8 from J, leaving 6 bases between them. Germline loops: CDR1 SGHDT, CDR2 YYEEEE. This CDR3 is CASSLGGQQYF. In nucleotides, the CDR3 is TGTGCCAGCAGCTTGGGGGGACAGCAGTACTTC.

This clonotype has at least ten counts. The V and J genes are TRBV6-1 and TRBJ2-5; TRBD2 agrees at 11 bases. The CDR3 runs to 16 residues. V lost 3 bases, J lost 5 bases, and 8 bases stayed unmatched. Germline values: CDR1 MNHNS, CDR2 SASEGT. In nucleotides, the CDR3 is TGTGCCAGCAGTGACCCCGTAGCGGGAGGGGGGGAGACCCAGTACTTC. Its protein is CASSDPVAGGGETQYF.

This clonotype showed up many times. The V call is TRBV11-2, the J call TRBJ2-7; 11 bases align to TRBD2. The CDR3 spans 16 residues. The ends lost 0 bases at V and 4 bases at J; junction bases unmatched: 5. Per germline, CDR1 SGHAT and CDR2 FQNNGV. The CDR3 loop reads CASSLEATSGMYEQYF. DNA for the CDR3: TGTGCCAGCAGCTTAGAAGCGACTAGCGGGATGTACGAGCAGTACTTC.

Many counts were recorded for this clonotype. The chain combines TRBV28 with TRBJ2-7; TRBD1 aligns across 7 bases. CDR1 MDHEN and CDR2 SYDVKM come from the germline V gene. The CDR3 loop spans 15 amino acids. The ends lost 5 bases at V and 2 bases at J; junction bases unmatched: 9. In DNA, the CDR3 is TGTGCCAGCAGTCCCACCTCGACAGGGACCTACGAGCAGTACTTC. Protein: CASSPTSTGTYEQYF.

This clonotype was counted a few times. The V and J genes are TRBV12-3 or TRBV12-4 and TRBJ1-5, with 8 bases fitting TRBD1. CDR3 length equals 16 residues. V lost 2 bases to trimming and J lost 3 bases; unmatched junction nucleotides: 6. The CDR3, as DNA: TGTGCCAGCAGTTTACAGGGGGCGCGTAACAATCAGCCCCAGCATTTT. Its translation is CASSLQGARNNQPQHF.

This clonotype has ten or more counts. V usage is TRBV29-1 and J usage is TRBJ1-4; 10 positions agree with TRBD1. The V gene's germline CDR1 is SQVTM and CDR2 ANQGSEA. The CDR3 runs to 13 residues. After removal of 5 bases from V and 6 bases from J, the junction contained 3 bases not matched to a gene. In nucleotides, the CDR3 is TGCAGCGTTCAGGGACAGGGGTATGAAAAACTGTTTTTT. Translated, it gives CSVQGQGYEKLFF.

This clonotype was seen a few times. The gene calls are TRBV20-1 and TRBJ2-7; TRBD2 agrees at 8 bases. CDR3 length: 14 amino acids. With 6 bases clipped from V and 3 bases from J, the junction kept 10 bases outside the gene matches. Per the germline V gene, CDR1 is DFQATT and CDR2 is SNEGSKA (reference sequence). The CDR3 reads CSARLAGINYEQYF. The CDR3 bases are TGCAGTGCCCGATTAGCGGGAATAAACTACGAGCAGTACTTC.

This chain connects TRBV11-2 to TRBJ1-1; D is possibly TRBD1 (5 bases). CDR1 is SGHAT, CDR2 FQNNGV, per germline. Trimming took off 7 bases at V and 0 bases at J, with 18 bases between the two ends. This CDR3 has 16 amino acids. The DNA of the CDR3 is TGTGCCAGCAAAGTTGGGGGTTCCCTGATGAACACTGAAGCTTTCTTT. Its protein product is CASKVGGSLMNTEAFF.

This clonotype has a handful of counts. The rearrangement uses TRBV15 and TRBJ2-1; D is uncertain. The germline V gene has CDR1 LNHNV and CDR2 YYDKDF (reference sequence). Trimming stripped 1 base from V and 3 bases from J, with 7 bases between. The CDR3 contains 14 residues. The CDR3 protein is CATSRVLLYNEQFF. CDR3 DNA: TGTGCCACCAGCAGAGTCCTACTCTACAATGAGCAGTTCTTC.

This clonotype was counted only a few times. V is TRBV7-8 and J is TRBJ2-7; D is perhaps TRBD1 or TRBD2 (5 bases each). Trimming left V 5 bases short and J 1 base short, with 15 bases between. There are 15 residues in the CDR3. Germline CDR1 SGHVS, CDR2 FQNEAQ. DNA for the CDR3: TGTGCCAGCAGCGTTTTTGGGGGAGAGTCCTACGAGCAGTACTTC. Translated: CASSVFGGESYEQYF.

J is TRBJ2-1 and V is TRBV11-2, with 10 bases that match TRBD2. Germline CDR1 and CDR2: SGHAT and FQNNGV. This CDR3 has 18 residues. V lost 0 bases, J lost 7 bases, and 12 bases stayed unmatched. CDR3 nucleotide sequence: TGTGCCAGCAGCTTAGACGGACCCGGACTAGCGGATATAAATGAGCAGTTCTTC. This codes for CASSLDGPGLADINEQFF.

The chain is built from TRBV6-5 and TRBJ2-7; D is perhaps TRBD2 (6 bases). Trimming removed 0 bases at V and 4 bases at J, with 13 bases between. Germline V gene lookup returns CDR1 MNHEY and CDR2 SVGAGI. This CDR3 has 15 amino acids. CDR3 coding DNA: TGTGCCAGCAGTTACTCCCGCGGGGCGATGTACGAGCAGTACTTC. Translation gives CASSYSRGAMYEQYF.

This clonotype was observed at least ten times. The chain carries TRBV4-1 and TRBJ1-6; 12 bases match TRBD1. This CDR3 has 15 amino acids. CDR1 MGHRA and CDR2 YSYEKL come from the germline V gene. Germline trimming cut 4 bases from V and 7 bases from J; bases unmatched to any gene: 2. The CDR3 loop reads CASSPGTGGNSPLHF. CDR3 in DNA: TGCGCCAGCAGCCCCGGGACAGGGGGCAATTCACCCCTCCACTTT.

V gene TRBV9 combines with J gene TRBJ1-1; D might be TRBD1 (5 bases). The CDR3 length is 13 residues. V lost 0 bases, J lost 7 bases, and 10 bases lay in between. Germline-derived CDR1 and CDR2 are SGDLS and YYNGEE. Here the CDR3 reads CASSVGGGGEAFF. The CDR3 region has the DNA TGTGCCAGCAGCGTAGGGGGCGGGGGTGAAGCTTTCTTT.

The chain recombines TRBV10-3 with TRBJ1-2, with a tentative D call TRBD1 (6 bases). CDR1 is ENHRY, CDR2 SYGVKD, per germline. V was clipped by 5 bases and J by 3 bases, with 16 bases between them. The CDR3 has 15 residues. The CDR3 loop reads CAISPGHPADYGYTF. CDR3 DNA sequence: TGTGCCATCAGTCCGGGACACCCGGCGGACTATGGCTACACCTTC.

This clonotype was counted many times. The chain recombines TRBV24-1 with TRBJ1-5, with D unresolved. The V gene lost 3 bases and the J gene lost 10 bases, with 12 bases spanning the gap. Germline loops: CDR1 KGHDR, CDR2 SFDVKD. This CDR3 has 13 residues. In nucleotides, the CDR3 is TGTGCCACCAGTGATCCGGGCTTGGGACCCCAGCATTTT. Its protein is CATSDPGLGPQHF.

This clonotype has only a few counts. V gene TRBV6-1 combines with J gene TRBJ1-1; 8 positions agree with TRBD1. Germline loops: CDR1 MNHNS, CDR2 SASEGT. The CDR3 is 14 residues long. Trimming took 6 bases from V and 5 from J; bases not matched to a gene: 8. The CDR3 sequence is CASSRQGSRTEAFF. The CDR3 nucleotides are TGTGCCAGCAGCCGACAGGGGTCGAGGACTGAAGCTTTCTTT.

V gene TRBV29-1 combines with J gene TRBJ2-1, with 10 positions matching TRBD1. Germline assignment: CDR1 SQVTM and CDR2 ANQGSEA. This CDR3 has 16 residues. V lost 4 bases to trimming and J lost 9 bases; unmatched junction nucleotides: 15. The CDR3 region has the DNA TGCAGCGTTGGCCCTCCCGGGACAGGGGTAAGAGTTGAGCAGTTCTTC. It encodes CSVGPPGTGVRVEQFF.

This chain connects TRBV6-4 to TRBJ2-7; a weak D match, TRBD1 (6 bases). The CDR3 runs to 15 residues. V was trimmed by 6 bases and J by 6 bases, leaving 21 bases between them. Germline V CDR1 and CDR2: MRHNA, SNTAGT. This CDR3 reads CASRQGIVRTSEQYF. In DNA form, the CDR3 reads TGTGCCAGCAGGCAGGGGATTGTAAGGACATCCGAGCAGTACTTC.

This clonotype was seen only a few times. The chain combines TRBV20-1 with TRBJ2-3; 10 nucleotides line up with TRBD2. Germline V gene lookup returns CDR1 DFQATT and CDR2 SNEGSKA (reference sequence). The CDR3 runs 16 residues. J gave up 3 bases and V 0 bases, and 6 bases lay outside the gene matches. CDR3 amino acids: CSARDTAGGRTDTQYF. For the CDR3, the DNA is TGCAGTGCTAGAGATACAGCGGGAGGGCGGACAGATACGCAGTATTTT.